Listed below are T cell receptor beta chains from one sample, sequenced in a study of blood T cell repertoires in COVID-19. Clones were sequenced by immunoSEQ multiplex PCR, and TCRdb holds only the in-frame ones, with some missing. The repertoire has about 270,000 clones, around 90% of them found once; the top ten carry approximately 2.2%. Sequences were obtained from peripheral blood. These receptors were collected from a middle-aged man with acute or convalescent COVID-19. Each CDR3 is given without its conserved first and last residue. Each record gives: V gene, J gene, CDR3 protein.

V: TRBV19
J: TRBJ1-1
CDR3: ASSTPAGGAF

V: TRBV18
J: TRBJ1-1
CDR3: ASSPRGQGNTEAF

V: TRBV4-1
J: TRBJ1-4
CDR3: ASSQERSAGGEKLF

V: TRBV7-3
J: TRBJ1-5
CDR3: ASSTDRDQPQH

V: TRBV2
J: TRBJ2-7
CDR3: ASSEPTVTYEQY

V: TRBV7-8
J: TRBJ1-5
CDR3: ASSLWDRGPGQPQH

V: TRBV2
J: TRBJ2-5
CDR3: ASRYQETQY

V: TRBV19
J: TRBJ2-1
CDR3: ASSIASSGGWSSYNEQF

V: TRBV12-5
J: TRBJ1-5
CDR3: ASGGGGGGNQPQH

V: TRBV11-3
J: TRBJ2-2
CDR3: ASSSPGGELF

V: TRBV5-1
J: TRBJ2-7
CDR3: ASSLELAREQY

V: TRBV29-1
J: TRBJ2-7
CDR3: SVVTGGSYEQY

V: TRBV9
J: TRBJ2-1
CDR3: ASSGAGAYNEQF

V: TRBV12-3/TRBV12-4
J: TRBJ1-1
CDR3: ASSLGGTQAF

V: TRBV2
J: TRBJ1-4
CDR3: ASKGRGLGEKLF

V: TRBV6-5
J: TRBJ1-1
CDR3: ASTPSTTGEAEAF

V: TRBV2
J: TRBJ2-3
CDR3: ASSVGRGRTDTQY

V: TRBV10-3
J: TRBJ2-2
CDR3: AISATRGLTGELF

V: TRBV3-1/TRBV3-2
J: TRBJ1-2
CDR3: ASSPPGGPYGYT

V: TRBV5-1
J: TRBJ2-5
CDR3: ASSLRTSGAQETQY

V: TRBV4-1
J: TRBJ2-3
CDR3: ASSQDASGGPTPAY

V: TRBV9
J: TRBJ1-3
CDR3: ASSVGQRAGGNTIY

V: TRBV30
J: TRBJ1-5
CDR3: AWSPRTGNPGNQPQH

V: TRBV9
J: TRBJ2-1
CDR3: ASSVGTSSYNEQF

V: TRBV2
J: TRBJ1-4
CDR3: ASSPPGQPVEKLF

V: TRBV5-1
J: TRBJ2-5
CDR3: ASSQDGGNGETQY

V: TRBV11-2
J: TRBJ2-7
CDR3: ASSTAGTLYEQY

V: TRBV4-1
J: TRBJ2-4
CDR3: ASSPGDYANIQY

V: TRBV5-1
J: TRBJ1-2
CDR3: ASSLVQAGPGYT

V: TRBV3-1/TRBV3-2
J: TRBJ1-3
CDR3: ASSQVRDTIY

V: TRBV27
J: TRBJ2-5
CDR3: ASSYRGLAGGQETQY

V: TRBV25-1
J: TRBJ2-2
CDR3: ASSEWGQGVGELF

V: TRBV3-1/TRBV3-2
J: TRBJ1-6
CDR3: ASSQAGGSPLH

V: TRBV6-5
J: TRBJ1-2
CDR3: ASSYTGQLNYGYT

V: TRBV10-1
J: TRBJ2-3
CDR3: ASRPVRTDTQY

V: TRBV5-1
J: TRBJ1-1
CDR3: ASRQGAGVNTEAF

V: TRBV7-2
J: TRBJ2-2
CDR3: ASRRSGTGELF

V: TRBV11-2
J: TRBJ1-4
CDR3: ASSSPNRGKSEKLF

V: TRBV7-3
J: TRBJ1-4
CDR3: ASSPQGGLEKLF

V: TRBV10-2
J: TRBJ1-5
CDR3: ASSGVNQPQH

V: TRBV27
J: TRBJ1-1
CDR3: ASSLGRATEAF

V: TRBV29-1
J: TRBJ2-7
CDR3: SAPGTSEDEQY

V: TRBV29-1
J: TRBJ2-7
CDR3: SVLSWTAGEQY

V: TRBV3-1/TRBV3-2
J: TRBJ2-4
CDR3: ASSQSGLQNIQY

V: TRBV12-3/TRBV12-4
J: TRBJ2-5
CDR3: ASSPPGDETQY

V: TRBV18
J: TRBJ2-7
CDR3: ASSYQGDGEQY

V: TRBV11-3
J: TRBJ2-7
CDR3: ASTKSGTSYEQY

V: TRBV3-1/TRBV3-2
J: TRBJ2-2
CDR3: ASRRGTNTGELF

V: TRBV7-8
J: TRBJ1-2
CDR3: ASSLAAQGARGYT

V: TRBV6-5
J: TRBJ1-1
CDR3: ASSYTPQGVNTEAF

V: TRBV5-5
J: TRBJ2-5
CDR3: ASSLEGVQETQY

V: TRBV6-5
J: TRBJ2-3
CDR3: ASNRGQQDTQY